Listed here are 27 T cell receptor beta chains from one sample, sequenced in a study of T cells in Graves' hyperthyroidism and ophthalmopathy. Researchers amplified the TCR beta CDR3 regions from RNA transcripts. An initial round of RT-PCR targeting the TCR CDR3 relied on the HTBI primer set. TCRdb used MiXCR to reprocess the multiplex PCR reads, holding one entry per CDR3 protein. The repertoire has hundreds of thousands of distinct CDR3 sequences, 15% to 20% of them found once; the top ten carry 3.5% to 4%. Sequenced material: blood. These receptors originate from a woman aged 25 to 45 with Graves' hyperthyroidism.

The genes are TRBV20-1 and TRBJ1-5; no clear D. This CDR3 is 15 amino acids long. From germline, CDR1 is DFQATT and CDR2 SNEGSKA (reference sequence). V gave up 5 bases and J gave up 0 bases, with 14 bases separating them. CDR3 amino acids: CSAYANNHSNQPQHF. CDR3 bases: TGCAGTGCTTACGCGAACAACCATAGCAATCAGCCCCAGCATTTT.

The rearrangement joins TRBV28 to TRBJ2-3; D may be TRBD2 (6 bases). This CDR3 is built from 11 residues. Germline V gives CDR1 MDHEN, CDR2 SYDVKM. V shed 8 bases and J shed 13 bases, with 16 bases lying between them. The CDR3 is CASRIAALEYF. The CDR3 DNA reads TGTGCCAGCCGGATAGCGGCCCTGGAGTATTTT.

The chain combines TRBV19 with TRBJ2-2; 12 bases align to TRBD2. V dropped 3 bases and J dropped 0; count of bases not matched to a gene: 5. CDR1 is LNHDA, CDR2 SQIVND, per germline (reference sequence). CDR3 length: 18 amino acids. The CDR3: CASSILLAGGPNTGELFF. In nucleotides, the CDR3 is TGTGCCAGTAGTATCCTTCTAGCGGGAGGGCCGAACACCGGGGAGCTGTTTTTT.

This clonotype was counted a few times. The chain has TRBV30 and TRBJ2-1, with a possible D match to TRBD2 (6 bases). With 2 bases removed from V and 7 bases from J, the gap between germline ends came to 18 bases. This CDR3 has 15 amino acids. Germline V gene sequence: CDR1 GTSNPN, CDR2 SVGIG (reference sequence). The CDR3 DNA reads as TGTGCCTGGAGTTGGTGGACTAACGGGAGTAATGAGCAGTTCTTC. Its protein product is CAWSWWTNGSNEQFF.

The V gene is TRBV4-1, the J gene TRBJ2-3; 9 nucleotides align to TRBD2. Germline CDR1 MGHRA, CDR2 YSYEKL. The V segment lost 6 bases and the J segment 6 bases; nucleotides outside the gene matches: 16. The CDR3 totals 17 residues. CDR3 DNA sequence: TGCGCCAGCAGTCTTGCCTCGGGATTAGCGGGAGATGATACGCAGTATTTT. It specifies CASSLASGLAGDDTQYF.

This clonotype appeared many times. V and J are TRBV7-8 and TRBJ1-5; D is uncertain. CDR3 length: 13 amino acids. Germline V gene data show CDR1 as SGHVS and CDR2 as FQNEAQ. Trimming removed 8 bases from V and 2 bases from J, with 10 bases in between. The chain's CDR3 is CASADGGNQPQHF. CDR3 coding DNA: TGTGCCAGCGCGGACGGGGGCAATCAGCCCCAGCATTTT.

In this sample, this clonotype turned up many times. The chain combines TRBV20-1 with TRBJ2-4; D is unresolved. The CDR3 has 12 amino acids. Germline V gene sequence: CDR1 DFQATT, CDR2 SNEGSKA (reference sequence). V was pared by 4 bases and J by 2 bases, with 6 bases between. CDR3 sequence (DNA): TGCAGTGCTAAAGGTCCCAAAAACATTCAGTACTTC. Amino acid sequence: CSAKGPKNIQYF.

The chain combines TRBV10-3 with TRBJ2-7; perhaps TRBD1 as D (6 bases). Germline CDR1 ENHRY, CDR2 SYGVKD. The CDR3 spans 14 residues. Trimming removed 2 bases at V and 3 bases at J, with 11 bases between. CDR3 sequence (DNA): TGTGCCATCAGTGAGAAGGGGGAATACTACGAGCAGTACTTC. It yields the protein CAISEKGEYYEQYF.

V is TRBV20-1 and J is TRBJ2-1; TRBD2 matches 11 bases. Germline V gene lookup returns CDR1 DFQATT and CDR2 SNEGSKA (reference sequence). This CDR3 is built from 17 residues. J gave up 1 base and V 1 base, and 6 bases lay outside the gene matches. The CDR3 region has the DNA TGCAGTGCTAGAGTCCGCGGACTAGCGGGTTCCTACAATGAGCAGTTCTTC. This codes for CSARVRGLAGSYNEQFF.

The chain has TRBV6-1 and TRBJ1-5; 7 bases agree with TRBD1. Germline loops: CDR1 MNHNS, CDR2 SASEGT. The CDR3 loop spans 13 amino acids. The ends lost 10 bases at V and 6 bases at J; junction bases unmatched: 9. CDR3 protein: CATKGALGQPQHF. As DNA, the CDR3 is TGTGCCACCAAGGGGGCGCTTGGTCAGCCCCAGCATTTT.

Concerning this clonotype itself: A single base separates this from a much larger clone, so it may be a read error. The CDR3 spells CASSPRGELGSCEQYF. As DNA, the CDR3 is TGTGCCAGCAGCCCGAGGGGAGAGTTGGGCTCCTGCGAGCAGTACTTC. The chain has TRBV13 and TRBJ2-7; tentatively, D is TRBD1 or TRBD2 (5 bases each). Per germline, CDR1 PRHDT and CDR2 FYEKMQ (reference sequence). This CDR3 is built from 16 residues.

This sequence joins TRBV4-2 and TRBJ2-3; 7 bases are a match to TRBD2. This CDR3 region has 19 residues. V trimming: 0 bases; J trimming: 2 bases; junction bases outside the gene matches: 14. Germline-derived CDR1 and CDR2 are LGHNA and YNFKEQ. The CDR3 here is CASSQDAPPGLSATDTQYF. Written as DNA, the CDR3 is TGTGCCAGCAGCCAAGATGCGCCCCCGGGACTATCCGCCACAGATACGCAGTATTTT.

This clonotype occurred many times. DNA for the CDR3: TGTGCCAGCAGCCAAGATCACCCAGGACGCTCCTACAATGAGCAGTTCTTC. Its translation: CASSQDHPGRSYNEQFF. The rearrangement links TRBV3-1 to TRBJ2-1, with D hard to call. Deletions cut 0 bases from V and 0 bases from J, with 12 bases between. The CDR3 has 17 amino acids. Per germline, CDR1 LGHDT and CDR2 YNNKEL (reference sequence).

This clonotype was detected a few times. A much larger clone lies a single base off, so this may be a read error. The gene calls are TRBV3-1 and TRBJ1-1, with 8 bases aligning to TRBD1. V shed 1 base and J 11 bases; nucleotides not matched to a gene: 6. The CDR3 is 13 residues long. Germline values: CDR1 LGHDT, CDR2 YNNKEL (reference sequence). The CDR3 nucleotides read TGTGCCAGCAGCCAAGCGACAGGGGTTGGGGCTTTCTTT. Translating gives CASSQATGVGAFF.

This clonotype has a count of ten or more. The chain carries TRBV11-2 and TRBJ2-7, with a weak D call TRBD2 (6 bases). V was cut by 5 bases and J by 0 bases, with 14 bases left in between. Germline lookup yields CDR1 SGHAT and CDR2 FQNNGV. The CDR3 has 15 residues. The CDR3 reads CASSPGLIASYEQYF. The CDR3, as DNA: TGTGCCAGCAGCCCGGGACTGATTGCCTCCTACGAGCAGTACTTC. Combining the CDR3 with reference TRBV11-2 and TRBJ2-7 gives the whole variable domain EAGVAQSPRYKIIEKRQSVAFWCNPISGHATLYWYQQILGQGPKLLIQFQNNGVVDDSQLPKDRFSAERLKGVDSTLKIQPAKLEDSAVYLCASSPGLIASYEQYFGPGTRLTVT.

This clonotype has a count of ten or more. The V and J genes are TRBV6-5 and TRBJ2-3; 7 nucleotides line up with TRBD2. The germline V gene has CDR1 MNHEY and CDR2 SVGAGI. The J segment lost 0 bases and the V segment lost 6 bases, leaving 6 bases of the junction unmatched. CDR3 size: 15 residues. DNA for the CDR3: TGTGCCAGCAGGGGGGGGGGAATAAGCACAGATACGCAGTATTTT. Its protein product is CASRGGGISTDTQYF.

This clonotype appeared a few times. This chain uses TRBV20-1 with TRBJ1-1; the D is unclear. Germline CDR1 reads DFQATT; CDR2 reads SNEGSKA (reference sequence). This CDR3 is 13 amino acids long. Trimming stripped 4 bases from V and 0 bases from J, with 9 bases between. The CDR3 protein is CSAIFSMNTEAFF. In nucleotides, the CDR3 is TGCAGTGCTATATTTTCGATGAACACTGAAGCTTTCTTT.

This chain uses TRBV28 with TRBJ2-1; 10 bases align to TRBD2. Germline trimming cut 5 bases from V and 4 bases from J; bases unmatched to any gene: 11. The CDR3 length is 17 residues. Looked up from germline, CDR1 is MDHEN and CDR2 is SYDVKM. In nucleotides, the CDR3 is TGTGCCAGCAGTCCCATAGCGGGAGGTTGGGGTTACAATGAGCAGTTCTTC. Its protein product is CASSPIAGGWGYNEQFF.

This sequence joins TRBV20-1 and TRBJ1-3; D unresolved. The CDR3 extends over 13 amino acids. The V end lost 0 bases, the J end lost 4 bases, and 7 bases lay between the germline ends. CDR1 is DFQATT and CDR2 is SNEGSKA in the germline V gene (reference sequence). This chain's CDR3 is CSAREAAGNTIYF. Written as DNA, the CDR3 is TGCAGTGCTAGAGAGGCGGCCGGAAACACCATATATTTT.

The chain couples TRBV4-1 to TRBJ2-7, with unresolved D. Germline V gene sequence: CDR1 MGHRA, CDR2 YSYEKL. Trimming removed 0 bases from V and 4 bases from J, with 13 bases in between. The CDR3 spans 15 residues. The CDR3 is CASSQEWRASYEQYF. The DNA of the CDR3 is TGCGCCAGCAGCCAAGAGTGGAGAGCGTCGTACGAGCAGTACTTC.

This clonotype has a handful of counts. V gene TRBV6-2 or TRBV6-3 combines with J gene TRBJ1-2, with D perhaps matching TRBD1 (6 bases). The V gene's germline CDR1 is MNHEY and CDR2 SVGEGT. This CDR3 spans 14 amino acids. Trimming took 6 bases from V and 3 from J, leaving 14 bases between them. The CDR3 DNA follows: TGTGCCAGCAGCAATGACGGGACACACTATGGCTACACCTTC. Protein sequence: CASSNDGTHYGYTF.

This sequence joins TRBV7-2 and TRBJ2-4; 14 nucleotides align to TRBD2. Per the germline V gene, CDR1 is SGHTA and CDR2 is FQGNSA. The CDR3 has 17 residues. V dropped 3 bases and J dropped 2; count of bases not matched to a gene: 3. CDR3 in amino acids: CASSLGTSGSTKNIQYF. CDR3 bases: TGTGCCAGCAGCTTGGGGACTAGCGGGAGTACCAAAAACATTCAGTACTTC.

J is TRBJ2-5 and V is TRBV20-1, with TRBD1 identical over 7 bases. Germline V CDR1 and CDR2: DFQATT, SNEGSKA (reference sequence). The trim removed 0 bases at V and 1 base at J, leaving 8 bases unmatched. The CDR3 length is 16 residues. This CDR3 reads CSAREPRGRIQETQYF. In DNA form, the CDR3 reads TGCAGTGCTAGAGAGCCGAGGGGGCGTATCCAAGAGACCCAGTACTTC.

This clonotype was counted ten times or more. This rearrangement joins TRBV27 to TRBJ2-3; TRBD2 aligns across 10 bases. Germline lookup yields CDR1 MNHEY and CDR2 SMNVEV (reference sequence). The CDR3 runs to 14 residues. V dropped 10 bases and J dropped 5; count of bases not matched to a gene: 9. CDR3 in DNA: TGTGCCACCAAGAGCGGGAGGGCGGGAGATACGCAGTATTTT. This sequence encodes CATKSGRAGDTQYF.

This clonotype was seen many times. The chain carries TRBV6-1 and TRBJ2-5; TRBD2 agrees at 13 bases. The V and J ends lost 6 bases and 5 bases, in that order; junction bases with no gene match: 9. The CDR3 totals 16 residues. Germline-derived CDR1 and CDR2 are MNHNS and SASEGT. The CDR3 spells CASRLGLAGEVETQYF. The CDR3 nucleotides read TGTGCCAGCAGACTCGGACTAGCGGGAGAGGTGGAGACCCAGTACTTC.

The sample holds many counts of this clonotype. The J gene is TRBJ2-1, the V gene TRBV2; 7 bases map to TRBD2. The J segment lost 8 bases and the V segment lost 8 bases, leaving 12 bases of the junction unmatched. Germline V CDR1 and CDR2: SNHLY, FYNNEI. The CDR3 loop spans 14 amino acids. CDR3 region: CASHQGGTGDEQFF. CDR3 bases: TGTGCCAGCCACCAGGGAGGGACGGGGGATGAGCAGTTCTTC.

Only a few counts were recorded for this clonotype. This chain links TRBV6-1 with TRBJ2-5, with D possibly TRBD2 on 5 matching bases. Germline loops: CDR1 MNHNS, CDR2 SASEGT. The CDR3 is 15 amino acids. V was clipped by 8 bases and J by 10 bases, with 26 bases between them. The CDR3, as DNA: TGTGCCAGCCACCGGGATGGAGCGGCCCCTGGAAACCAGTACTTC. Protein: CASHRDGAAPGNQYF.